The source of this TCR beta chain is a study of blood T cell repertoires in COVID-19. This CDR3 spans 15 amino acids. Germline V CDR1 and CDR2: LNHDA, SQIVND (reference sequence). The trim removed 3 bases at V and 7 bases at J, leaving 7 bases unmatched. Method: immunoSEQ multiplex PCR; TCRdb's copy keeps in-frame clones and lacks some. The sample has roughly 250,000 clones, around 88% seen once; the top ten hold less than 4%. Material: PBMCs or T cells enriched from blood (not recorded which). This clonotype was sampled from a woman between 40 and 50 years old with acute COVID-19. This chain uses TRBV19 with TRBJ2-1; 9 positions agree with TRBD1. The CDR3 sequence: CASSIPGQGWNEQFF. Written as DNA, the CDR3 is TGTGCCAGTAGTATTCCTGGACAGGGGTGGAATGAGCAGTTCTTC.